One sample yielded the 5 T cell receptor beta chains listed below, sequenced in a study of CD8 T cells in ankylosing spondylitis. TCRdb itself ran the 5' RACE reads through MiXCR, one entry per CDR3 protein. In the table there are about 160,000 distinct CDR3 sequences, about a sixth of which are singletons. Sample: blood, either unsorted or a sorted T cell fraction (not recorded which). These receptor sequences come from a male donor with ankylosing spondylitis or in good health (not recorded which).

The chain links TRBV24-1 to TRBJ2-7, with TRBD2 matching 10 bases. Germline V lookup: CDR1 KGHDR, CDR2 SFDVKD. This CDR3 region has 15 residues. V was pared by 1 base and J by 3 bases, with 2 bases of the junction left unmatched. The CDR3: CATSDFTSGDYEQYF. The CDR3 coding sequence is TGTGCCACCAGTGATTTCACTAGCGGGGACTACGAGCAGTACTTC.

This clonotype was seen more than once but under ten times. The chain combines TRBV5-1 with TRBJ2-2; 9 bases match TRBD1. Germline V CDR1 and CDR2: SGHRS, YFSETQ. Unmatched junction bases numbered 8, after V lost 2 bases and J lost 3 bases. The CDR3 has 17 amino acids. The CDR3 sequence: CASSFKQGAVYTGELFF. The CDR3, as DNA: TGCGCCAGCAGCTTTAAACAGGGGGCGGTCTACACCGGGGAGCTGTTTTTT.

The DNA of the CDR3 is TGTGCCACCAGCAGAGGGGCCAGTCTGAACACTGAAGCTTTCTTT. This codes for CATSRGASLNTEAFF. The rearrangement links TRBV15 to TRBJ1-1, with D unresolved. This CDR3 is built from 15 residues. CDR1 is LNHNV and CDR2 is YYDKDF in the germline V gene (reference sequence). V was clipped by 1 base and J by 0 bases, with 9 bases between them.

The chain couples TRBV28 to TRBJ2-7; TRBD1 or TRBD2 may be the D gene (5 bases each). The V gene lost 8 bases and the J gene lost 5 bases, with 10 bases spanning the gap. The CDR3 is 11 residues long. Germline loops: CDR1 MDHEN, CDR2 SYDVKM. CDR3 DNA: TGTGCCAGCGGGGGTAGAGACGAGCAGTACTTC. It is translated as CASGGRDEQYF.

The genes are TRBV29-1 and TRBJ2-7; 7 bases agree with TRBD2. V lost 6 bases to trimming and J lost 3 bases; unmatched junction nucleotides: 8. Germline values: CDR1 SQVTM, CDR2 ANQGSEA. The CDR3 length is 13 residues. CDR3 residues: CSVAFSGGYEQYF. The CDR3 bases are TGCAGCGTCGCTTTTTCGGGGGGCTACGAGCAGTACTTC.